One and the same sample provided the 32 T cell receptor beta chains below, sequenced in a study of blood T cell repertoires in COVID-19. Clones were read by immunoSEQ multiplex PCR, and TCRdb kept only the in-frame ones, dropping some. The sample consists of around 83,000 clones, around 87% of them appearing once. Specimen: peripheral blood. Receptors were obtained from a man at least 80 years old with active or convalescent COVID-19.

This chain uses TRBV30 with TRBJ2-4, with D hard to call. CDR1 GTSNPN and CDR2 SVGIG come from the germline V gene (reference sequence). The V and J ends lost 2 bases and 0 bases respectively, with 11 bases between them. The CDR3 has 15 residues. CDR3 sequence reads: CAWSRLAVAKNIQYF. DNA of the CDR3: TGTGCCTGGAGTAGATTAGCCGTAGCCAAAAACATTCAGTACTTC.

This chain links TRBV21-1 with TRBJ1-2; TRBD1, the D gene given by the table, was not confirmed from the DNA. TRBV21-1 is a listed pseudogene. The CDR3 length is 14 residues. The chain's CDR3 is CASSIVQGSYGYTF. The CDR3, as DNA: TGTGCCAGCAGCATCGTTCAGGGATCCTATGGCTACACCTTC.

V is TRBV5-1 and J is TRBJ2-3, with 9 nucleotides matching TRBD2. The CDR3 spans 13 residues. The V gene end was trimmed by 3 bases and the J gene end by 12 bases; junction bases not matched to a gene: 8. Per germline, CDR1 SGHRS and CDR2 YFSETQ. The CDR3 is CASSSSGDTAQYF. In DNA form, the CDR3 reads TGCGCCAGCAGCTCTAGCGGGGACACGGCACAGTATTTT. Based on the CDR3 plus reference TRBV5-1 and TRBJ2-3, the full variable domain is KAGVTQTPRYLIKTRGQQVTLSCSPISGHRSVSWYQQTPGQGLQFLFEYFSETQRNKGNFPGRFSGRQFSNSRSEMNVSTLELGDSALYLCASSSSGDTAQYFGPGTRLTVL.

J is TRBJ2-1 and V is TRBV9; the D gene is possibly TRBD2 (6 bases). The V gene's germline CDR1 is SGDLS and CDR2 YYNGEE. Trimming took 0 bases from V and 9 from J, leaving 13 bases between them. This CDR3 has 14 residues. DNA for the CDR3: TGTGCCAGCAGCGTAGAGACTAGTTCGGGTGAGCAGTTCTTC. Translated, it gives CASSVETSSGEQFF.

The V call is TRBV6-6, the J call TRBJ2-7; tentatively, D is TRBD1 (5 bases). Per germline, CDR1 MNHNY and CDR2 SVGAGI (reference sequence). Trimming pared 4 bases from V and 4 bases from J, leaving 8 bases between. This CDR3 comprises 12 residues. CDR3 residues: CASSSTAYEQYV. CDR3 nucleotide sequence: TGTGCCAGCAGTTCGACAGCTTACGAGCAGTACGTC.

This chain joins TRBV6-5 and TRBJ1-5; D unclear. This CDR3 is built from 13 residues. V gave up 8 bases and J gave up 6 bases, with 14 bases separating them. Per the germline V gene, CDR1 is MNHEY and CDR2 is SVGAGI. CDR3 coding DNA: TGTGCCAGCGTGGTTGCGGTAGCTCAGCCCCAGCATTTT. Amino acids: CASVVAVAQPQHF.

This chain uses TRBV19 with TRBJ1-4; 8 bases line up with TRBD1. The CDR3 has 15 residues. From germline, CDR1 is LNHDA and CDR2 SQIVND (reference sequence). The J segment lost 6 bases and the V segment lost 5 bases, leaving 8 bases of the junction unmatched. The CDR3 sequence is CASSSQGAGDEKLFF. The CDR3 nucleotides read TGTGCCAGTAGTTCGCAGGGGGCCGGGGATGAAAAACTGTTTTTT. Complete variable domain (other parts from reference TRBV19 and TRBJ1-4): DGGITQSPKYLFRKEGQNVTLSCEQNLNHDAMYWYRQDPGQGLRLIYYSQIVNDFQKGDIAEGYSVSREKKESFPLTVTSAQKNPTAFYLCASSSQGAGDEKLFFGSGTQLSVL.

The chain employs TRBV7-2 and TRBJ2-1, with 9 bases that match TRBD2. The germline gives CDR1 SGHTA, CDR2 FQGNSA. CDR3 length equals 15 residues. Trimming at V came to 1 base and at J to 9 bases, leaving 7 bases not matched to a gene. CDR3 sequence (DNA): TGTGCCAGCAGCTTAGGTGGCAGCGGGAGGCCTGAGCAGTTCTTC. This codes for CASSLGGSGRPEQFF.

This chain connects TRBV19 to TRBJ1-5; unclear D gene. There are 12 residues in the CDR3. Germline V gives CDR1 LNHDA, CDR2 SQIVND (reference sequence). Trimming cost V 3 bases and J 7 bases, with 7 bases left between them. CDR3 DNA: TGTGCCAGTAGTATTCCTTTGCAGCCCCAGCATTTT. Encoded protein: CASSIPLQPQHF.

The chain has TRBV7-6 and TRBJ2-2, with 10 positions matching TRBD2. This CDR3 comprises 16 residues. The trim removed 1 base at V and 6 bases at J, leaving 5 bases unmatched. Germline-derived CDR1 and CDR2 are SGHVS and FNYEAQ. In nucleotides, the CDR3 is TGTGCCAGCAGCTTAGTCCTAGCGGGAGAGGCCGGGGAGCTGTTTTTT. It encodes CASSLVLAGEAGELFF.

This clone was seen a single time. The J gene is TRBJ1-6, the V gene TRBV6-1, with D hard to call. From germline, CDR1 is MNHNS and CDR2 SASEGT. This CDR3 has 16 residues. V was shortened by 4 bases and J by 0 bases, with 10 bases between the two germline ends. CDR3 loop: CASSVSRTSYNSPLHF. In DNA, the CDR3 is TGTGCCAGCAGTGTATCCAGAACCTCCTATAATTCACCCCTCCACTTT.

This chain links TRBV7-9 with TRBJ2-2; 10 bases line up with TRBD1. Germline trimming cut 4 bases from V and 1 base from J; bases unmatched to any gene: 3. The CDR3 loop spans 16 amino acids. Germline V gives CDR1 SEHNR, CDR2 FQNEAQ (reference sequence). CDR3 DNA sequence: TGTGCCAGCAGCTACGGGACAGGGGAGAACACCGGGGAGCTGTTTTTT. This encodes CASSYGTGENTGELFF.

The chain employs TRBV12-3 or TRBV12-4 and TRBJ2-3, with D unresolved. The ends were cut back, 5 bases at V and 2 bases at J, with 5 bases in the middle. The CDR3 is 12 amino acids. In DNA, the CDR3 is TGTGCCAGCAGTCTTAACACAGATACGCAGTATTTT. This gives the protein CASSLNTDTQYF.

Here the CDR3 reads CASSLAGPGYTF. CDR3 bases: TGCGCCAGCAGCTTGGCGGGTCCCGGCTACACCTTC. The rearrangement uses TRBV5-1 and TRBJ1-2; D is unresolved. CDR1 and CDR2 from the germline V gene are SGHRS and YFSETQ. Trimming removed 0 bases from V and 8 bases from J, with 8 bases in between. The CDR3 is made up of 12 amino acids.

J is TRBJ1-1 and V is TRBV3-1 (or the pseudogene TRBV3-2); TRBD1 aligns across 9 bases. The CDR3 contains 18 residues. Germline CDR1 and CDR2: LGHDT and YNNKEL (reference sequence). With V trimmed by 2 bases and J by 11 bases, 21 bases remained unmatched. CDR3 sequence (DNA): TGTGCCAGCAGCCAATCGTTTTCTTGGGCGGGACAGGGAGATGTGGCTTTCTTT. It encodes CASSQSFSWAGQGDVAFF.

V and J are TRBV6-5 and TRBJ1-4; D is uncertain. This CDR3 contains 16 residues. Per the germline V gene, CDR1 is MNHEY and CDR2 is SVGAGI. V dropped 4 bases and J dropped 7 bases, with 19 bases sitting between them. CDR3 sequence: CASSSSPGFGSEKLFF. In DNA form, the CDR3 reads TGTGCCAGCAGTTCGTCGCCGGGGTTTGGTAGTGAAAAACTGTTTTTT.

This chain uses TRBV7-9 with TRBJ2-2; 10 positions agree with TRBD1. The CDR3 totals 17 residues. The V gene end was trimmed by 4 bases and the J gene end by 2 bases; junction bases not matched to a gene: 7. Germline CDR1 SEHNR, CDR2 FQNEAQ (reference sequence). CDR3 DNA sequence: TGTGCCAGCAGCTCCTCCGGGACAGGGGTCAACACCGGGGAGCTGTTTTTT. The encoded protein is CASSSSGTGVNTGELFF.

The chain recombines TRBV29-1 with TRBJ2-1, with TRBD2 identical over 9 bases. This CDR3 is 13 amino acids long. Germline CDR1 is SQVTM and CDR2 is ANQGSEA. After removal of 6 bases from V and 5 bases from J, the junction contained 5 bases not matched to a gene. For the CDR3, the DNA is TGCAGCGTCGGAGCGGGAGGACACAATGAGCAGTTCTTC. Protein: CSVGAGGHNEQFF.

This clone was counted only a few times. The chain uses TRBV14 and TRBJ1-2; D not certain. Per the germline V gene, CDR1 is SGHDN and CDR2 is FVKESK. Trimming cost V 2 bases and J 3 bases, with 7 bases left between them. CDR3 length equals 13 residues. The CDR3 nucleotides are TGTGCCAGCAGCCAAAACCGGGACTATGGCTACACCTTC. Residues: CASSQNRDYGYTF.

The chain has TRBV4-1 and TRBJ1-1; 8 bases are shared with TRBD1. After removal of 4 bases from V and 1 base from J, the junction contained 5 bases not matched to a gene. The CDR3 is 15 amino acids. Germline assignment: CDR1 MGHRA and CDR2 YSYEKL. The CDR3 is CASSPMGQANTEAFF. Here the CDR3 DNA reads TGCGCCAGCAGCCCGATGGGACAGGCGAACACTGAAGCTTTCTTT.

The chain combines TRBV19 with TRBJ2-2; 7 bases align to TRBD1. The CDR3 extends over 14 amino acids. Unmatched junction bases numbered 1, after V lost 3 bases and J lost 3 bases. Germline values: CDR1 LNHDA, CDR2 SQIVND (reference sequence). CDR3 DNA: TGTGCCAGTAGTATGGGACAGTACACCGGGGAGCTGTTTTTT. Amino acid sequence: CASSMGQYTGELFF.

V gene TRBV30 combines with J gene TRBJ1-1, with 9 bases aligning to TRBD1. Losses at the gene ends were 7 bases for V and 12 bases for J; bases not matched to a gene: 6. CDR3 length equals 10 residues. From germline, CDR1 is GTSNPN and CDR2 SVGIG (reference sequence). The CDR3 DNA is TGTGCCTCTCCGGGACAGGGCACTTTCTTT. Protein: CASPGQGTFF.

The chain is built from TRBV5-1 and TRBJ2-5; 8 nucleotides line up with TRBD2. V shed 5 bases, J shed 0 bases, and the junction held 0 bases outside the gene matches. Germline lookup yields CDR1 SGHRS and CDR2 YFSETQ. The CDR3 runs to 13 residues. Here the CDR3 DNA reads TGCGCCAGCAGGCGGGGGGACCAAGAGACCCAGTACTTC. It yields the protein CASRRGDQETQYF.

The chain uses TRBV5-4 and TRBJ2-1, with D hard to call. Deletions cut 4 bases from V and 0 bases from J, with 8 bases between. The CDR3 is made up of 14 amino acids. Germline V gives CDR1 SGHNT, CDR2 YYREEE (reference sequence). The CDR3 DNA sequence: TGTGCCAGCAGCGAGATGAGCTCCTACAATGAGCAGTTCTTC. Protein sequence: CASSEMSSYNEQFF.

Details on this clone: The identical CDR3 is also encoded by other nucleotide sequences in the sample. The gene calls are TRBV19 and TRBJ2-1; 7 nucleotides align to TRBD1. V was pared by 4 bases and J by 0 bases, with 3 bases of the junction left unmatched. Germline CDR1 reads LNHDA; CDR2 reads SQIVND (reference sequence). This CDR3 comprises 15 residues. CDR3 coding DNA: TGTGCCAGTAGTAGGGACAGAAGCTCCTACAATGAGCAGTTCTTC. Protein sequence: CASSRDRSSYNEQFF.

The chain is built from TRBV5-1 and TRBJ2-1, with unresolved D. Trimming pared 6 bases from V and 0 bases from J, leaving 10 bases between. Germline V gives CDR1 SGHRS, CDR2 YFSETQ. The CDR3 loop spans 14 amino acids. As DNA, the CDR3 is TGCGCCAGCAACCCCCACAGCTCCTACAATGAGCAGTTCTTC. It codes for CASNPHSSYNEQFF.

The chain couples TRBV6-5 to TRBJ1-1; no reliable D call. V was cut by 4 bases and J by 3 bases, with 12 bases left in between. The length of the CDR3 is 14 residues. Germline V gene sequence: CDR1 MNHEY, CDR2 SVGAGI. CDR3 protein: CASSSFAGHTEAFF. In nucleotides, the CDR3 is TGTGCCAGCAGTTCCTTTGCGGGCCACACTGAAGCTTTCTTT.

This clone was counted between two and nine times. This chain joins TRBV2 and TRBJ2-7; 14 bases are shared with TRBD2. This CDR3 has 13 residues. V lost 8 bases and J lost 9; bases outside the gene matches: 6. From germline, CDR1 is SNHLY and CDR2 FYNNEI. The CDR3 DNA reads TGTGCCAGCCCGACTAGCGGGAGGGGAAGGCAGTACGTC. Encoded protein: CASPTSGRGRQYV.

The genes are TRBV3-1 (or the pseudogene TRBV3-2) and TRBJ2-3; D is undetermined. There are 14 residues in the CDR3. Trimming left V 1 base short and J 7 bases short, with 12 bases between. Germline assignment: CDR1 LGHDT and CDR2 YNNKEL (reference sequence). CDR3: CASSQVTRGNTQYF. The DNA for the CDR3 is TGTGCCAGCAGCCAAGTAACCAGAGGTAATACGCAGTATTTT.

The chain uses TRBV6-6 and TRBJ2-1; the D is unclear. Trimming pared 11 bases from V and 7 bases from J, leaving 21 bases between. Per germline, CDR1 MNHNY and CDR2 SVGAGI (reference sequence). The CDR3 length is 14 residues. CDR3 DNA sequence: TGTGCCTCGATGACTCAGCCGTTGAGTAATGAGCAGTTCTTC. This translates into CASMTQPLSNEQFF.

V and J are TRBV18 and TRBJ1-1, with D perhaps matching TRBD1 (6 bases). Germline V lookup: CDR1 KGHSH, CDR2 LQKENI. The CDR3 totals 12 residues. V lost 5 bases and J lost 11, with 15 bases in between. In DNA, the CDR3 is TGTGCCAGCTCAGAAGGGGGTTCAATCGCTTTCTTT. This translates into CASSEGGSIAFF.

The rearrangement joins TRBV7-2 to TRBJ1-4; D is perhaps TRBD1 (5 bases). Germline CDR1 reads SGHTA; CDR2 reads FQGNSA. Trimming took off 1 base at V and 14 bases at J, with 20 bases between the two ends. This CDR3 has 15 amino acids. CDR3 loop: CASSLDLGVSKDLFF. For the CDR3, the DNA is TGTGCCAGCAGCTTAGATTTAGGGGTCTCCAAAGACCTGTTTTTT.